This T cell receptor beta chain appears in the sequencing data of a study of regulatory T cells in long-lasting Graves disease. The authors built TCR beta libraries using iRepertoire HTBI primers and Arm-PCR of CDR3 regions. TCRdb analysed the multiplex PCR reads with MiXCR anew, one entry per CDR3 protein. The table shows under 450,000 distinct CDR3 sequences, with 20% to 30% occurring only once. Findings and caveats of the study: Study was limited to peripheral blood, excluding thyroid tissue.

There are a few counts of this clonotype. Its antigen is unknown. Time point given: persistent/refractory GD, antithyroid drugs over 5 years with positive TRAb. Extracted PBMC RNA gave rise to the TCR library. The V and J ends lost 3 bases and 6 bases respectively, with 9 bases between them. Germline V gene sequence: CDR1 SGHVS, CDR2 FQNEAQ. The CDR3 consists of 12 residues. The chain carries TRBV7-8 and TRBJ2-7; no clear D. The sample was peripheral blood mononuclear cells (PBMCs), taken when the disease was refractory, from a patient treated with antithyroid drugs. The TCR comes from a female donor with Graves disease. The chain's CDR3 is CASSFPSVEQYF. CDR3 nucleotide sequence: TGTGCCAGCAGCTTCCCATCCGTCGAGCAGTACTTC.